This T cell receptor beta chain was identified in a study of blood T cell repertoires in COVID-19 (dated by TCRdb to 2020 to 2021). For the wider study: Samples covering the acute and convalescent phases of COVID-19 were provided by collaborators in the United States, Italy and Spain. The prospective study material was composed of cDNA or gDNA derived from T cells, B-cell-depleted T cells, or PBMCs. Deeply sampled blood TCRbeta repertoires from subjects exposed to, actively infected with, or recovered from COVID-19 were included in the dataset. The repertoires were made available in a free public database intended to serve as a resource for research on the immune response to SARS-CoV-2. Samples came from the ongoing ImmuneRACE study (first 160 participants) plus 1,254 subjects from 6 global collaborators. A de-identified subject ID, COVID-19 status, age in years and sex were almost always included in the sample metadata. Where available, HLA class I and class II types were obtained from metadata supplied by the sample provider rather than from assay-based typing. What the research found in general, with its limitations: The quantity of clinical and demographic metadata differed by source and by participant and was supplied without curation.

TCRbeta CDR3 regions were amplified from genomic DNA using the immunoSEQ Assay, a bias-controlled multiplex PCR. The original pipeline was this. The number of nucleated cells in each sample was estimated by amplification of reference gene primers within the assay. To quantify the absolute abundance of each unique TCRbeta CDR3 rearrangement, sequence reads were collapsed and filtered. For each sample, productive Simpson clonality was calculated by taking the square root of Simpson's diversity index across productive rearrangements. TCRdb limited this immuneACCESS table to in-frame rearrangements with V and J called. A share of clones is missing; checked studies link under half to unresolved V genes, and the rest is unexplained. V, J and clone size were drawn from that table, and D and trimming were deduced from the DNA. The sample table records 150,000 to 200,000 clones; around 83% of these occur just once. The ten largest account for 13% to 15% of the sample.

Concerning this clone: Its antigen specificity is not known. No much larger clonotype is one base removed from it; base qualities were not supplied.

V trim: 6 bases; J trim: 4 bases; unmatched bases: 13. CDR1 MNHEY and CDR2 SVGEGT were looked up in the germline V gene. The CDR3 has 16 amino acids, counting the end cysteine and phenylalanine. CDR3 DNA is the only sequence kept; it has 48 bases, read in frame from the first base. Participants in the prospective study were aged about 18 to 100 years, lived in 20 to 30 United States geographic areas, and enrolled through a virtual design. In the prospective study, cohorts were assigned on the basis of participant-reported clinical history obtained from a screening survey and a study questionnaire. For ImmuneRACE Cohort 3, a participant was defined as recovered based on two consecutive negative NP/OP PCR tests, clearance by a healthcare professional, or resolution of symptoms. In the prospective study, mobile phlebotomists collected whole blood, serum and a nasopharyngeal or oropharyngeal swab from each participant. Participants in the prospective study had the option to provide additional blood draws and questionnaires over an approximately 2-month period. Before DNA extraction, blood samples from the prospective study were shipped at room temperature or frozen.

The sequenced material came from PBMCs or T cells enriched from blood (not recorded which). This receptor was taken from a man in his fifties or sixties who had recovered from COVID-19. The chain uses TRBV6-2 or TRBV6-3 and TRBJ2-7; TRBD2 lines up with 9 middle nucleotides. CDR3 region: CASSPRRGGAAYEQYF. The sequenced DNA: TGTGCCAGCAGCCCTCGTCGCGGGGGGGCAGCTTACGAGCAGTACTTC.